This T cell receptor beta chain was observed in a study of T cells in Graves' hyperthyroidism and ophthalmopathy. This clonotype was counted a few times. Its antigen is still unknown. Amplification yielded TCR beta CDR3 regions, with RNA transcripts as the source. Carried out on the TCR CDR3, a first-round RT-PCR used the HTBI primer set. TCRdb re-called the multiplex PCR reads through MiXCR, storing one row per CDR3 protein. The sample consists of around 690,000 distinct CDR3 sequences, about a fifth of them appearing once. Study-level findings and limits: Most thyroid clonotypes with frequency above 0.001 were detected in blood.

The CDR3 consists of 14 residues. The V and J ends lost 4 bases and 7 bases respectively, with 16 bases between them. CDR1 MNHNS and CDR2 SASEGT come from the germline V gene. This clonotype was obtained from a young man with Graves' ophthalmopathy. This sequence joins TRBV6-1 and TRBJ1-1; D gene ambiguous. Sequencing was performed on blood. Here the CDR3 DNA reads TGTGCCAGCAGTGGAGGTTTATTGCAACTTGAAGCTTTCTTT. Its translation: CASSGGLLQLEAFF.